The 10 T cell receptor beta chains given below trace back to one sample, sequenced in a study of blood T cell repertoires in COVID-19. Generated by immunoSEQ multiplex PCR, the TCRdb table keeps only in-frame clones and is missing some. The table records about 310,000 clones, nearly 90% of them present only once. Sample: PBMCs or T cells enriched from blood (not recorded which). The receptors derive from a woman in her late teens or twenties with acute COVID-19.

V gene TRBV15 combines with J gene TRBJ2-7, with D possibly being TRBD2 (6 bases). Germline CDR1 reads LNHNV; CDR2 reads YYDKDF (reference sequence). The germline V and J ends were trimmed by 1 base and 0 bases, with 10 bases remaining between them. The CDR3 extends over 15 amino acids. CDR3 in amino acids: CATSRASGHSYEQYF. CDR3 nucleotide sequence: TGTGCCACCAGCAGAGCGAGCGGGCACTCCTACGAGCAGTACTTC.

This chain joins TRBV2 and TRBJ2-1; 9 bases align to TRBD1. The CDR3 covers 15 residues. The junction had 7 bases not matched to a gene; V was cut back by 6 bases and J by 4 bases. Germline CDR1 reads SNHLY; CDR2 reads FYNNEI. The CDR3 spells CASSRDRDPYNEQFF. Here the CDR3 DNA reads TGTGCCAGCAGCCGGGACAGGGACCCTTACAATGAGCAGTTCTTC.

CDR3 in DNA: TGTGCCAGCTCACCAGGGGCCACAGATACGCAGTATTTT. Translating it yields CASSPGATDTQYF. This chain connects TRBV18 to TRBJ2-3, with D possibly TRBD1 on 5 matching bases. The CDR3 is 13 amino acids. Germline V gene lookup returns CDR1 KGHSH and CDR2 LQKENI. V lost 2 bases and J lost 2, with 5 bases in between. Full variable domain (missing parts from reference TRBV18 and TRBJ2-3): NAGVMQNPRHLVRRRGQEARLRCSPMKGHSHVYWYRQLPEEGLKFMVYLQKENIIDESGMPKERFSAEFPKEGPSILRIQQVVRGDSAAYFCASSPGATDTQYFGPGTRLTVL.

As DNA, the CDR3 is TGTGCCACCAGTGATTTTAGTACGGTATATGGCTACACCTTC. It translates to CATSDFSTVYGYTF. The chain couples TRBV24-1 to TRBJ1-2; D not certain. V gave up 1 base and J gave up 5 bases, with 10 bases separating them. Germline V lookup: CDR1 KGHDR, CDR2 SFDVKD. The CDR3 totals 14 residues.

The sample holds one count of this clone. The chain joins TRBV12-3 or TRBV12-4 to TRBJ1-5; D is uncertain. The length of the CDR3 is 13 residues. Trimming took off 3 bases at V and 4 bases at J, with 7 bases between the two ends. CDR3 region: CASSFWQNQPQHF. The CDR3 bases are TGTGCCAGCAGTTTTTGGCAAAATCAGCCCCAGCATTTT.

The V and J genes are TRBV10-3 and TRBJ2-4, with 9 bases aligning to TRBD1. Germline CDR1 reads ENHRY; CDR2 reads SYGVKD. This CDR3 is 17 amino acids long. V trimming: 4 bases; J trimming: 0 bases; junction bases outside the gene matches: 7. CDR3 in amino acids: CAISGRGQGQAKNIQYF. The CDR3 bases are TGTGCCATCAGTGGCCGAGGACAGGGGCAAGCCAAAAACATTCAGTACTTC.

The chain uses TRBV24-1 and TRBJ2-1; D possibly corresponds to TRBD2 (6 bases). Trimming took 2 bases from V and 0 from J, leaving 10 bases between them. The CDR3 covers 16 residues. Per the germline V gene, CDR1 is KGHDR and CDR2 is SFDVKD. The CDR3 coding sequence is TGTGCCACCAGTGATTCGGCGGGACGCTCCTACAATGAGCAGTTCTTC. Residues: CATSDSAGRSYNEQFF.

The chain carries TRBV11-3 and TRBJ2-5; D might be TRBD2 (6 bases). Trimming pared 5 bases from V and 2 bases from J, leaving 21 bases between. This CDR3 is 17 amino acids long. Germline-derived CDR1 and CDR2 are SGHNT and YENEEA. This chain's CDR3 is CASSQRLDDAGQETQYF. CDR3 DNA: TGTGCCAGCAGCCAACGACTGGACGACGCGGGGCAAGAGACCCAGTACTTC. Combining the CDR3 with reference TRBV11-3 and TRBJ2-5 gives the whole variable domain EAGVVQSPRYKIIEKKQPVAFWCNPISGHNTLYWYLQNLGQGPELLIRYENEEAVDDSQLPKDRFSAERLKGVDSTLKIQPAELGDSAVYLCASSQRLDDAGQETQYFGPGTRLLVL.

This clone was recorded once. The chain has TRBV4-2 and TRBJ2-7, with TRBD2 matching 8 bases. This CDR3 has 16 residues. Trimming took 1 base from V and 6 from J; bases not matched to a gene: 11. Germline V CDR1 and CDR2: LGHNA, YNFKEQ. The CDR3 protein is CASSQVSGTSLSEQYF. The DNA of the CDR3 is TGTGCCAGCAGCCAAGTTTCCGGGACTAGTCTCTCCGAGCAGTACTTC.

The genes are TRBV7-9 and TRBJ1-6; 10 nucleotides line up with TRBD1. This CDR3 spans 17 amino acids. V shed 4 bases, J shed 6 bases, and the junction held 9 bases outside the gene matches. CDR1 is SEHNR, CDR2 FQNEAQ, per germline (reference sequence). DNA for the CDR3: TGTGCCAGCAGCTCTTCGGGACAGGGGTTAGGTAATTCACCCCTCCACTTT. Translation: CASSSSGQGLGNSPLHF.